This T cell receptor beta chain was captured by sequencing in a study of T cell responses to AZD1222 COVID-19 vaccine. The table came from immunoSEQ multiplex PCR; TCRdb's copy has only in-frame clones and leaves some out. The table has more than 110,000 clones, less than 95% seen once. The V and J ends lost 5 bases and 4 bases, in that order; junction bases with no gene match: 11. Germline CDR1 is MNHEY and CDR2 is SVGEGT. The CDR3 extends over 16 amino acids. The chain has TRBV6-2 or TRBV6-3 and TRBJ1-5; 7 bases are shared with TRBD1. The origin of this receptor is an adult in good health. The source material was peripheral blood, sampled on day 0 of AZD1222 vaccination. The CDR3 DNA sequence: TGTGCCAGCAGTACCGACCGGACAGGCCTGAATCAGCCCCAGCATTTT. It yields the protein CASSTDRTGLNQPQHF.